This T cell receptor beta chain comes out of a study of OX40 agonist ivuxolimab in advanced cancers. At the level of the study: Dose-escalation patients had hepatocellular carcinoma, melanoma, renal cell or head and neck cancer. Patients were roughly 81% male with ages roughly 20 to 90, mean about 65.

Comments on this clone: Its antigen is unknown.

General observations from the study: It was also the case that some nonresponders had low normalized T-cell clonal expansion. Expansion of clones was among the lowest in partial responders at 0.1-3.0 mg/kg.

The repertoire was sequenced with immunoSEQ multiplex PCR; TCRdb's copy has only in-frame clones and lacks some. The sample yields about 71,000 clones, 86% seen once. This clonotype was sampled from an adult with an advanced solid tumor such as melanoma, head and neck, liver or kidney cancer. Here the sequenced sample was CD4+ or CD8+ T cells sorted from blood, taken in a trial of the OX40 agonist ivuxolimab.

DNA of the CDR3: TGTGCCTGGACCCCAAGCTCCTACGAGCAGTACTTC. Protein product: CAWTPSSYEQYF. The V call is TRBV30, the J call TRBJ2-7; no clear D gene. CDR3 length: 12 residues. Trimming took off 4 bases at V and 0 bases at J, with 7 bases between the two ends. CDR1 is GTSNPN and CDR2 is SVGIG in the germline V gene (reference sequence).